The 19 T cell receptor beta chains presented below share a single source sample, sequenced in a study of metastatic and nonmetastatic thyroid tumors. TCRdb reanalyzed the PCR reads via MiXCR. The data show approximately 30,000 clones, around a quarter seen once. All patients reached thyroid surgery having received no treatment beforehand. The sequenced material came from blood. Receptors originate from a female donor with papillary thyroid cancer or a benign thyroid nodule (not recorded which). Some clones in this sample may be carry-over from other donors' samples.

This clone was observed at least ten times. One junction end does not reproduce the germline sequence, and a read error may be involved. The chain is built from TRBV2 and TRBJ2-7; 13 positions agree with TRBD2. Looked up from germline, CDR1 is SNHLY and CDR2 is FYNNEI. The CDR3 loop spans 15 amino acids. The CDR3 DNA follows: TGTGCCAGCAGTGCCTGGACTAGCGGGAGAGGCGAGCGGTACTTC. Its protein product is CASSAWTSGRGERYF.

This clone was counted at least ten times. The chain is built from TRBV20-1 and TRBJ1-1; D gene uncertain. Germline CDR1 and CDR2: DFQATT and SNEGSKA (reference sequence). This CDR3 region has 15 residues. Trimming took 1 base from V and 1 from J, leaving 13 bases between them. CDR3 in amino acids: CSARALTLANTEAFF. The CDR3 bases are TGCAGTGCTAGAGCTCTCACCCTAGCGAACACTGAAGCTTTCTTT.

This clone was counted at least ten times. In DNA, the CDR3 is TGCAGTGCTAGGTTACTGGCGGGAGGGATCGAGCAGTACTTC. Its protein is CSARLLAGGIEQYF. This chain joins TRBV20-1 and TRBJ2-7; 9 bases are a match to TRBD2. Germline CDR1 and CDR2: DFQATT and SNEGSKA (reference sequence). This CDR3 is 14 amino acids long. Trimming removed 3 bases from V and 6 bases from J; junction bases left unmatched: 9.

This clone was recorded at least ten times. The chain recombines TRBV12-3 or TRBV12-4 with TRBJ2-2; 11 positions match TRBD2. The trim removed 1 base at V and 4 bases at J, leaving 8 bases unmatched. The CDR3 loop spans 18 amino acids. CDR3: CASSLETSGTSPTGELFF. CDR3 coding DNA: TGTGCCAGCAGTTTAGAGACTAGCGGGACGAGCCCCACCGGGGAGCTGTTTTTT.

This clone occurred a few times. Given the absence of the conserved phenylalanine or tryptophan at the CDR3 end, a read error is likely. The rearrangement uses TRBV6-2 or TRBV6-3 and TRBJ2-5; D possibly uses TRBD1 or TRBD2 (5 bases each). The CDR3 contains 17 residues. Trimming took off 5 bases at V and 1 base at J, with 20 bases between the two ends. Germline V gene sequence: CDR1 MNHEY, CDR2 SVGEGT. The CDR3 DNA reads as TGTGCCAGCAGTACGATACACCCCGCCGGGACCCAAGAGACCCAGTACCTC. Translation: CASSTIHPAGTQETQYL.

This clone came up many times. Other DNA sequences within the sample encode an identical CDR3. CDR3 loop: CASSHADRTYEQYF. CDR3 coding DNA: TGTGCCAGCAGCCACGCGGACCGAACCTACGAGCAGTACTTC. The chain employs TRBV7-2 and TRBJ2-7; D is unresolved. V gave up 5 bases and J gave up 2 bases, with 13 bases separating them. The CDR3 covers 14 residues. Germline loops: CDR1 SGHTA, CDR2 FQGNSA.

In its sample, this clone was seen many times. The gene calls are TRBV19 and TRBJ1-2; the D is unclear. This CDR3 has 15 amino acids. Trimming pared 2 bases from V and 4 bases from J, leaving 14 bases between. CDR1 is LNHDA, CDR2 SQIVND, per germline (reference sequence). CDR3 residues: CASSIKGSLGYGYTF. The CDR3 coding sequence is TGTGCCAGTAGTATAAAAGGGAGTTTGGGCTATGGCTACACCTTC.

This chain joins TRBV19 and TRBJ1-2; maybe TRBD1 (6 bases). This CDR3 comprises 16 residues. V lost 5 bases and J lost 4, with 20 bases in between. Germline CDR1 is LNHDA and CDR2 is SQIVND (reference sequence). The CDR3 loop reads CASSYNQGRGLYGYTF. The CDR3 DNA sequence: TGTGCCAGTAGTTACAACCAGGGGAGGGGACTCTATGGCTACACCTTC.

In its sample, this clone was seen many times. The chain carries TRBV28 and TRBJ2-2, with 7 bases aligning to TRBD1. V lost 6 bases to trimming and J lost 4 bases; unmatched junction nucleotides: 5. The germline gives CDR1 MDHEN, CDR2 SYDVKM. This CDR3 is built from 14 residues. The CDR3 is CASSDDRVTGELFF. The DNA for the CDR3 is TGTGCCAGCAGCGATGACAGGGTCACCGGGGAGCTGTTTTTT.

This clone was counted at least ten times. This chain links TRBV19 with TRBJ2-7; 9 bases are a match to TRBD2. Germline CDR1 LNHDA, CDR2 SQIVND (reference sequence). CDR3 length equals 15 residues. J gave up 3 bases and V 3 bases, and 6 bases lay outside the gene matches. The CDR3 nucleotides read TGTGCCAGTAGTATTTTACTAGCGGGCCACTACGAGCAGTACTTC. It specifies CASSILLAGHYEQYF.

Ten or more counts support this clone. V is TRBV4-3 and J is TRBJ2-1, with unresolved D. This CDR3 is 13 amino acids long. V was trimmed by 0 bases and J by 10 bases, leaving 10 bases between them. Germline lookup yields CDR1 LGHNA and CDR2 YSLEER. The CDR3 region is CASSQDLGMEQFF. DNA for the CDR3: TGCGCCAGCAGCCAAGATCTTGGGATGGAGCAGTTCTTC.

There are many counts of this clone. This chain joins TRBV4-1 and TRBJ2-1; possibly TRBD2 for D (6 bases). The CDR3 has 16 residues. Germline V lookup: CDR1 MGHRA, CDR2 YSYEKL. With 8 bases removed from V and 3 bases from J, the gap between germline ends came to 20 bases. CDR3 region: CASGVAAGGVYNEQFF. CDR3 sequence (DNA): TGCGCCAGCGGCGTTGCGGCCGGAGGGGTCTACAATGAGCAGTTCTTC.

As for this clone: Likely a read error: the CDR3 ends without its conserved phenylalanine or tryptophan. CDR3 protein: CAWTPGATNEKLFY. In DNA, the CDR3 is TGTGCCTGGACCCCAGGAGCAACTAATGAAAAACTGTTTTAT. The rearrangement links TRBV30 to TRBJ1-4, with D uncertain. Trimming pared 4 bases from V and 0 bases from J, leaving 9 bases between. The germline gives CDR1 GTSNPN, CDR2 SVGIG (reference sequence). The CDR3 loop spans 14 amino acids.

The sample holds many counts of this clone. The chain employs TRBV5-4 and TRBJ1-2, with 12 bases that match TRBD1. There are 15 residues in the CDR3. V lost 4 bases to trimming and J lost 7 bases; unmatched junction nucleotides: 8. The V gene's germline CDR1 is SGHNT and CDR2 YYREEE (reference sequence). The CDR3 region has the DNA TGTGCCAGCAGCGTTACGGGACAGGGGGCTGGTGGCTACACCTTC. It specifies CASSVTGQGAGGYTF.

This clone was recorded once. This chain links TRBV20-1 with TRBJ2-7; tentative D call: TRBD2 (6 bases). V lost 0 bases to trimming and J lost 5 bases, with 14 bases between them. The CDR3 length is 14 residues. Germline V gene sequence: CDR1 DFQATT, CDR2 SNEGSKA (reference sequence). This CDR3 reads CSARDRREHDEQYF. The CDR3 nucleotides read TGCAGTGCTAGAGATCGCCGGGAGCATGACGAGCAGTACTTC.

The genes are TRBV11-2 and TRBJ2-7; 10 bases are shared with TRBD1. Losses at the gene ends were 0 bases for V and 8 bases for J; bases not matched to a gene: 4. CDR3 length: 14 residues. Germline loops: CDR1 SGHAT, CDR2 FQNNGV. DNA of the CDR3: TGTGCCAGCAGCTTAGAGCCGGGACAGGGGAAGCAGTACTTC. Its protein is CASSLEPGQGKQYF.

This clone was counted at least ten times. The V gene is TRBV24-1, the J gene TRBJ1-2; 7 bases align to TRBD1. Germline V gives CDR1 KGHDR, CDR2 SFDVKD. The CDR3 is 15 residues long. J was trimmed by 5 bases and V by 4 bases; bases with no gene match: 9. The CDR3 sequence is CATSDRTGGVYGYTF. CDR3 nucleotides: TGTGCCACCAGTGACCGGACAGGAGGAGTTTATGGCTACACCTTC.

This clone was recorded at least ten times. Other nucleotide sequences from this sample produce the same CDR3. V usage is TRBV9 and J usage is TRBJ2-3; no firm D call. From germline, CDR1 is SGDLS and CDR2 YYNGEE. The CDR3 extends over 17 amino acids. Trimming took off 4 bases at V and 0 bases at J, with 18 bases between the two ends. In DNA form, the CDR3 reads TGTGCCAGCAGCCCCACCTTTCCCCGTTTGAGCACAGATACGCAGTATTTT. Translated: CASSPTFPRLSTDTQYF.

In this sample, this clone turned up many times. V and J are TRBV11-2 and TRBJ2-7, with D perhaps TRBD1 or TRBD2 (6 bases each). The V gene's germline CDR1 is SGHAT and CDR2 FQNNGV. The CDR3 covers 16 residues. The V and J ends lost 3 bases and 5 bases respectively, with 20 bases between them. The CDR3, as DNA: TGTGCCAGCAGCTTTCGGGTGGGGGGCCTCCTGAACGAGCAGTACTTC. Translated, it gives CASSFRVGGLLNEQYF. Full variable domain (missing parts from reference TRBV11-2 and TRBJ2-7): EAGVAQSPRYKIIEKRQSVAFWCNPISGHATLYWYQQILGQGPKLLIQFQNNGVVDDSQLPKDRFSAERLKGVDSTLKIQPAKLEDSAVYLCASSFRVGGLLNEQYFGPGTRLTVT.